These T cell receptor beta chains were read from a single sample in a study of T cell repertoires in aging, cancer and after chemotherapy. TCRdb recomputed calls from the multiplex PCR reads with MiXCR, one row per CDR3 protein. The repertoire holds approximately 6,100 distinct CDR3 sequences, with about 38% as singletons. The sequenced material came from blood. The receptor set was obtained from a human donor with a blood cancer. Both conserved end residues are part of each CDR3. Each record gives: clone size, J gene, D gene, V gene, CDR3 DNA, CDR3 protein. The D gene is left open where the match is weak. Expanded clones are given a class, and other clones once, few, many or no size at all.

size: -
J: TRBJ1-6
D: -
V: TRBV6-1
DNA: TGTGCCAGCAGCGGGAGCTCCTATAATTCACCCCTCCACTTT
CDR3: CASSGSSYNSPLHF

size: few
J: TRBJ2-2
D: TRBD2
V: TRBV5-4
DNA: TGTGCCAGCAGCTTGGGACTAGCCGATAACACCGGGGAGCTGTTTTTT
CDR3: CASSLGLADNTGELFF

size: few
J: TRBJ2-7
D: -
V: TRBV5-4
DNA: TGTGCCAGCAGCCTGGGCCCTGAGGCCTACGAGCAGTACTTC
CDR3: CASSLGPEAYEQYF

size: -
J: TRBJ2-6
D: TRBD1
V: TRBV10-3
DNA: TGTGCCATCAGGAGGACAGGGGGAACAAGCTCTGGGGCCAACGTCCTGACTTTC
CDR3: CAIRRTGGTSSGANVLTF

size: -
J: TRBJ1-1
D: -
V: TRBV5-1
DNA: TGCGCCAGCAGCTTGTTACAGGGAGAAACTGAAGCTTTCTTT
CDR3: CASSLLQGETEAFF

size: -
J: TRBJ1-1
D: -
V: TRBV11-2
DNA: TGTGCCAGCAGCTTAGAACGGCGGCGGGCGGGTGAAGCTTTCTTT
CDR3: CASSLERRRAGEAFF

size: -
J: TRBJ1-1
D: TRBD1
V: TRBV6-5
DNA: TGTGCCAGCAGTCGCAGACAGGGGGAGAGGAACACTGAAGCTTTCTTT
CDR3: CASSRRQGERNTEAFF

size: -
J: TRBJ2-3
D: TRBD2
V: TRBV7-6
DNA: TGTGCCAGCAGCGGACTAGCGGGAAGCACAGATACGCAGTATTTT
CDR3: CASSGLAGSTDTQYF

size: few
J: TRBJ1-1
D: -
V: TRBV10-3
DNA: TGTGCCATCAGTGAGTCCCAAGGGGCGCTCACTGAAGCTTTCTTT
CDR3: CAISESQGALTEAFF

size: few
J: TRBJ2-7
D: -
V: TRBV19
DNA: TGTGCCAGTAGCATCGGCTACGAGCAGTACTTC
CDR3: CASSIGYEQYF

size: medium-sized
J: TRBJ2-7
D: TRBD2
V: TRBV29-1
DNA: TGCAGCGTTGTAGCGGGTCCCTCCTACGAGCAGTACTTC
CDR3: CSVVAGPSYEQYF

size: -
J: TRBJ2-7
D: -
V: TRBV20-1
DNA: TGCAGTGCTAGTGCTAGGAGGGGGACCTACGAGCAGTACTTC
CDR3: CSASARRGTYEQYF

size: -
J: TRBJ1-3
D: TRBD1
V: TRBV10-3
DNA: TGTGCCATCAGTGAAGGGACAGCCCGAAGCTCTGGAAACACCATATATTTT
CDR3: CAISEGTARSSGNTIYF

size: -
J: TRBJ2-7
D: TRBD1
V: TRBV24-1
DNA: TGTGCCACCAGTGACACCGGGACAGGGGGTTCCTACGAGCAGTACTTC
CDR3: CATSDTGTGGSYEQYF

size: -
J: TRBJ2-2
D: -
V: TRBV12-3/TRBV12-4
DNA: TGTGCCAGCAGTTTCTCGGCCCCGGGGCGAACCGGGGAGCTGTTTTTT
CDR3: CASSFSAPGRTGELFF

size: few
J: TRBJ2-7
D: TRBD1
V: TRBV24-1
DNA: TGTGCCACCAGTGATTGGACAGGGGGCTCAACGGGGTATAAGTACGAGCAGTACTTC
CDR3: CATSDWTGGSTGYKYEQYF

size: -
J: TRBJ2-7
D: TRBD2
V: TRBV5-1
DNA: TGCGCCAGCAGCTTAACAGCGGGACCCTACGAGCAGTACTTC
CDR3: CASSLTAGPYEQYF

size: few
J: TRBJ2-1
D: TRBD1
V: TRBV30
DNA: TGTGCCTGGAGTGTGTTTCTGACAGGGGGATACAATGAGCAGTTCTTC
CDR3: CAWSVFLTGGYNEQFF

size: -
J: TRBJ2-5
D: TRBD1
V: TRBV27
DNA: TGTGCCAGCAGACCTGTCCGACAGGGGGGAGAGACCCAGTACTTC
CDR3: CASRPVRQGGETQYF

size: -
J: TRBJ2-1
D: -
V: TRBV18
DNA: TGTGCCAGCTCATTTTCCGGGACCGAGCAGTTCTTC
CDR3: CASSFSGTEQFF

size: -
J: TRBJ2-7
D: TRBD1
V: TRBV19
DNA: TGTGCCACCGGTCCACAGGGGTTGTCCTACGAGAAGTACTTC
CDR3: CATGPQGLSYEKYF

size: few
J: TRBJ1-2
D: TRBD1
V: TRBV10-3
DNA: TGTGCCATCAGGGGGGACAGTCCCTATGGCTACACCTTC
CDR3: CAIRGDSPYGYTF

size: -
J: TRBJ2-3
D: -
V: TRBV20-1
DNA: TGCAGTGCAACCGGCAGGGCAGATACGCAGTATTTT
CDR3: CSATGRADTQYF

size: few
J: TRBJ2-3
D: TRBD2
V: TRBV6-4
DNA: TGTGCCAGCAGTGACCTGGCGGGAGCGGGGTATTTT
CDR3: CASSDLAGAGYF

size: medium-sized
J: TRBJ1-2
D: TRBD1
V: TRBV29-1
DNA: TGCAGCGTTGAGGACAGGTTCTATGGCTACACCTTC
CDR3: CSVEDRFYGYTF

size: medium-sized
J: TRBJ2-3
D: -
V: TRBV6-4
DNA: TGTGCTAGTCCAGATACGCAGTATTTT
CDR3: CASPDTQYF

size: few
J: TRBJ2-2
D: TRBD2
V: TRBV6-4
DNA: TGTGCCAGCAGGCCGACTAGCCGGGCCGGGGAGCTGTTTTTT
CDR3: CASRPTSRAGELFF

size: -
J: TRBJ2-7
D: -
V: TRBV18
DNA: TGTGCCAGCTCACAGGCCGGGACCGGATCCTACGAGCAGTACTTC
CDR3: CASSQAGTGSYEQYF

size: -
J: TRBJ2-1
D: TRBD2
V: TRBV7-6
DNA: TGTGCCAGCAGCTTAGGGGCGACTAGCGGGAGCGATGAGCAGTTCTTC
CDR3: CASSLGATSGSDEQFF

size: few
J: TRBJ2-3
D: -
V: TRBV18
DNA: TGTGCCAGCTCACCATGGGATACGCAGTATTTT
CDR3: CASSPWDTQYF

size: -
J: TRBJ2-4
D: -
V: TRBV19
DNA: TGTGCCAGTAGCCGGGACCCAAACATTCAGTACTTC
CDR3: CASSRDPNIQYF

size: once
J: TRBJ1-3
D: -
V: TRBV7-2
DNA: TGTGCCAGCAGCTTGAGTCTTAGCTCTGGAAACACCATATATTTT
CDR3: CASSLSLSSGNTIYF

size: few
J: TRBJ1-5
D: TRBD1
V: TRBV2
DNA: TGTGCCAGCAGTGAAGCGGGACAGGGGAGAAATCAGCCCCAGCATTTT
CDR3: CASSEAGQGRNQPQHF

size: -
J: TRBJ2-7
D: -
V: TRBV19
DNA: TGTGCCAGTAGTCCCAATCGGTGGAGGGGTAGCTCCTACGAGCAGTACTTC
CDR3: CASSPNRWRGSSYEQYF

size: few
J: TRBJ2-7
D: TRBD2
V: TRBV18
DNA: TGTGCCAGCTCACCTCCCGCGGGAGGACTCTACGAGCAGTACTTC
CDR3: CASSPPAGGLYEQYF

size: -
J: TRBJ2-3
D: TRBD2
V: TRBV27
DNA: TGTGCCAGCAGTTTTGCGGGAGGGCGTAGAGATACGCAGTATTTT
CDR3: CASSFAGGRRDTQYF

size: few
J: TRBJ2-6
D: TRBD1
V: TRBV27
DNA: TGTGCCAGCAGTGACGGACAGGGGGCTCCTGGGGCCAACGTCCTGACTTTC
CDR3: CASSDGQGAPGANVLTF

size: -
J: TRBJ1-2
D: -
V: TRBV19
DNA: TGTGCCAGTAGTATGGCGTCCGGCTCAAACTATGGCTACACCTTC
CDR3: CASSMASGSNYGYTF

size: -
J: TRBJ2-3
D: TRBD2
V: TRBV11-1
DNA: TGTGCCAGCAGCCTAATTGGGAGCGGGAGTGCAGATACGCAGTATTTT
CDR3: CASSLIGSGSADTQYF

size: -
J: TRBJ1-1
D: -
V: TRBV12-3/TRBV12-4
DNA: TGTGCCAGCAGCCCGACGCGGGAGGTCGGTGAAGCTTTCTTT
CDR3: CASSPTREVGEAFF

size: few
J: TRBJ2-7
D: -
V: TRBV19
DNA: TGTGCCAGTAGCACCAGTGCGCAGAGGGAGCAGTACTTC
CDR3: CASSTSAQREQYF

size: -
J: TRBJ2-2
D: TRBD1
V: TRBV6-5
DNA: TGTGCCAGCAGTTACCCCGGGACAGCGAACACCGGGGAGCTGTTTTTT
CDR3: CASSYPGTANTGELFF

size: -
J: TRBJ2-5
D: -
V: TRBV20-1
DNA: TGCAGTGCTCAGAGCGGGACAGGCCAAGAGACCCAGTACTTC
CDR3: CSAQSGTGQETQYF

size: -
J: TRBJ2-1
D: -
V: TRBV20-1
DNA: TGCAGTGCTAGAGATCGAGTCTCGCCGGGATACAATGAGCAGTTCTTC
CDR3: CSARDRVSPGYNEQFF

size: -
J: TRBJ2-1
D: -
V: TRBV6-1
DNA: TGCGCCAGCAGTGAGTCGACTCCGGCGGCTGAGCAGTTCTTC
CDR3: CASSESTPAAEQFF

size: -
J: TRBJ2-1
D: TRBD1
V: TRBV6-2/TRBV6-3
DNA: TGTGCCAGCAGTTACCAGGGACAGCGCTCCTACAATGAGCAGTTCTTC
CDR3: CASSYQGQRSYNEQFF

size: medium-sized
J: TRBJ2-3
D: -
V: TRBV6-5
DNA: TGTGCCAGCAGTTACCCGAGTCGGGAATGGACAGATACGCAGTATTTT
CDR3: CASSYPSREWTDTQYF

size: -
J: TRBJ2-3
D: TRBD2
V: TRBV7-6
DNA: TGTGCCAGCAGCTTACTAGCGGGAAGCACAGATACGCAGTATTTT
CDR3: CASSLLAGSTDTQYF

size: -
J: TRBJ2-1
D: -
V: TRBV14
DNA: TGTGCCAGCAGCCACCGTTCCTACTCCTACAATGAGCAGTTCTTC
CDR3: CASSHRSYSYNEQFF

size: -
J: TRBJ2-7
D: TRBD1
V: TRBV24-1
DNA: TGTGCCACCAGTGATGGAGACAGGGTGGCCTACGAGCAGTACTTC
CDR3: CATSDGDRVAYEQYF

size: -
J: TRBJ1-2
D: TRBD1
V: TRBV6-5
DNA: TGTGCCAGCAGTTTCGACAGGGATGTCGGGATCTATGGCTACACCTTC
CDR3: CASSFDRDVGIYGYTF

size: -
J: TRBJ1-4
D: -
V: TRBV7-9
DNA: TGTGCCAGCAGCTTAGTAACTAATGAAAAACTGTTTTTT
CDR3: CASSLVTNEKLFF